Shown below are 27 T cell receptor beta chains from a single sample sequenced in a study of blood T cells in healthy people across ages. Next came a second PCR, run for about 6 to 11 cycles, which used a sample-barcoded 5' primer along with a J-beta primer mix. From the 5' RACE reads, TCRdb called clonotypes with MiXCR, one entry per CDR3 protein. The data contain around 1,900,000 distinct CDR3 sequences, 30% to 40% of them seen just once; the ten biggest clones take up around 23%. Sequencing was done on a sample of blood. These receptors were collected from a human donor in good health.

This clonotype occurred many times. The V gene is TRBV29-1, the J gene TRBJ2-6, with D possibly being TRBD2 (6 bases). Germline V gene lookup returns CDR1 SQVTM and CDR2 ANQGSEA. The CDR3 spans 12 residues. The V end was cut by 5 bases, the J end by 12 bases, with 14 bases between. The CDR3 spells CSVILGGPVLTF. CDR3 bases: TGCAGCGTTATACTCGGGGGTCCCGTCCTGACTTTC.

This clonotype was seen a few times. The chain links TRBV20-1 to TRBJ2-7; D unresolved. V shed 6 bases and J shed 1 base, with 16 bases lying between them. The CDR3 is 14 residues long. Per germline, CDR1 DFQATT and CDR2 SNEGSKA (reference sequence). CDR3 nucleotides: TGCAGTGCCCCCCGCCAGTGGGGATCCTACGAGCAGTACTTC. Protein: CSAPRQWGSYEQYF.

This sequence joins TRBV6-5 and TRBJ2-3, with TRBD2 identical over 13 bases. Germline-derived CDR1 and CDR2 are MNHEY and SVGAGI. This CDR3 comprises 22 residues. Unmatched junction bases numbered 16, after V lost 1 base and J lost 0 bases. The CDR3: CASSYYPTGIGTSGVSTDTQYF. The CDR3, as DNA: TGTGCCAGCAGTTACTACCCAACAGGGATAGGGACTAGCGGGGTGAGCACAGATACGCAGTATTTT.

The V and J genes are TRBV29-1 and TRBJ1-2; D call uncertain. Germline CDR1 and CDR2: SQVTM and ANQGSEA. The CDR3 extends over 14 amino acids. V was cut by 0 bases and J by 5 bases, with 13 bases left in between. The CDR3 is CSVEDLGPRYGYTF. CDR3 coding DNA: TGCAGCGTTGAAGATCTTGGACCGAGATATGGCTACACCTTC.

This clonotype showed up just a few times. The chain is built from TRBV7-9 and TRBJ2-7, with 7 bases fitting TRBD2. Trimming cost V 1 base and J 3 bases; bases outside gene matches: 3. The length of the CDR3 is 14 residues. From germline, CDR1 is SEHNR and CDR2 FQNEAQ (reference sequence). In nucleotides, the CDR3 is TGTGCCAGCAGCTTAGTCCTAGCGGTCTACGAGCAGTACTTC. Protein sequence: CASSLVLAVYEQYF.

The gene calls are TRBV7-2 and TRBJ2-1; TRBD2 aligns across 11 bases. J was trimmed by 6 bases and V by 5 bases; bases with no gene match: 6. Germline-derived CDR1 and CDR2 are SGHTA and FQGNSA. The CDR3 extends over 15 amino acids. CDR3: CASSLGTSGFNEQFF. The CDR3 DNA follows: TGTGCCAGCAGCCTCGGGACTAGCGGATTCAATGAGCAGTTCTTC. Full variable domain (outside the CDR3, taken from reference TRBV7-2 and TRBJ2-1): GAGVSQSPSNKVTEKGKDVELRCDPISGHTALYWYRQSLGQGLEFLIYFQGNSAPDKSGLPSDRFSAERTGGSVSTLTIQRTQQEDSAVYLCASSLGTSGFNEQFFGPGTRLTVL.

V is TRBV9 and J is TRBJ2-1; D is perhaps TRBD2 (6 bases). This CDR3 comprises 12 residues. V lost 7 bases, J lost 6 bases, and 11 bases lay in between. Germline CDR1 reads SGDLS; CDR2 reads YYNGEE. The CDR3 here is CASDGGGNEQFF. In nucleotides, the CDR3 is TGTGCCAGCGACGGGGGAGGCAATGAGCAGTTCTTC.

This chain joins TRBV12-5 and TRBJ2-4; 9 positions agree with TRBD2. Germline assignment: CDR1 LGHNT and CDR2 FRNRAP. The CDR3 spans 21 residues. V lost 0 bases to trimming and J lost 2 bases; unmatched junction nucleotides: 17. CDR3 sequence reads: CASGLVRDFGGGAKSKNIQYF. The CDR3 bases are TGTGCTAGTGGTTTGGTACGTGACTTCGGCGGGGGGGCGAAATCCAAAAACATTCAGTACTTC. Full variable domain (outside the CDR3, taken from reference TRBV12-5 and TRBJ2-4): DARVTQTPRHKVTEMGQEVTMRCQPILGHNTVFWYRQTMMQGLELLAYFRNRAPLDDSGMPKDRFSAEMPDATLATLKIQPSEPRDSAVYFCASGLVRDFGGGAKSKNIQYFGAGTRLSVL.

The chain links TRBV27 to TRBJ2-7; the match to TRBD1 covers 7 bases. The V and J ends lost 5 bases and 12 bases, in that order; junction bases with no gene match: 10. The CDR3 is made up of 12 amino acids. Germline V gene sequence: CDR1 MNHEY, CDR2 SMNVEV (reference sequence). CDR3 coding DNA: TGTGCCAGCAGTCCGAGACAGGGCCTAGGGTACTTC. Protein sequence: CASSPRQGLGYF.

The rearrangement links TRBV27 to TRBJ1-2; no firm D call. V lost 5 bases and J 4 bases, leaving 11 bases between the germline ends. CDR3 length: 13 amino acids. Germline lookup yields CDR1 MNHEY and CDR2 SMNVEV (reference sequence). Written as DNA, the CDR3 is TGTGCCAGCAGTCTCTCCGGGATCTATGGCTACACCTTC. Protein product: CASSLSGIYGYTF.

A remark on this clonotype: At one of its ends the junction is not consistent with the germline gene, which may arise from a read error. The CDR3 bases are TGTACCAGCAGCCAAGATCAGGTGTGGGGGTACTCTGGGGCCAACGTCCTGACTTTC. Encoded protein: CTSSQDQVWGYSGANVLTF. The chain has TRBV4-2 and TRBJ2-6; D may correspond to TRBD1 or TRBD2 (5 bases each). From germline, CDR1 is LGHNA and CDR2 YNFKEQ. CDR3 size: 19 residues.

CDR3 protein: CASSFTAENYGYTF. The CDR3, as DNA: TGTGCCAGCAGTTTCACAGCGGAAAATTATGGCTACACCTTC. The J gene is TRBJ1-2, the V gene TRBV28; unclear D gene. V lost 3 bases to trimming and J lost 5 bases, with 13 bases between them. The germline gives CDR1 MDHEN, CDR2 SYDVKM. CDR3 length equals 14 residues.

This chain uses TRBV6-1 with TRBJ2-1, with D perhaps TRBD2 (6 bases). The germline CDR1 and CDR2 sequences are MNHNS and SASEGT. The CDR3 has 13 amino acids. V lost 7 bases to trimming and J lost 4 bases, with 11 bases between them. CDR3 bases: TGTGCCAGCAAAGAGGGGACTTACAATGAGCAGTTCTTC. Its protein is CASKEGTYNEQFF.

This clonotype turned up a few times. The chain carries TRBV14 and TRBJ2-3; TRBD2 matches 7 bases. J was trimmed by 3 bases and V by 0 bases; bases with no gene match: 9. The CDR3 is 17 residues long. In germline, CDR1 is SGHDN, CDR2 FVKESK. This CDR3 reads CASSQDLQRGWTDTQYF. Written as DNA, the CDR3 is TGTGCCAGCAGCCAAGATCTACAGCGGGGATGGACAGATACGCAGTATTTT.

This chain connects TRBV12-3 or TRBV12-4 to TRBJ2-3; D might be TRBD1 or TRBD2, each matching 5 bases. V lost 8 bases, J lost 1 base, and 10 bases lay in between. The CDR3 is 13 amino acids. The CDR3 protein is CASHRDGTDTQYF. Written as DNA, the CDR3 is TGTGCCAGCCACCGGGACGGCACAGATACGCAGTATTTT.

The table lists this clonotype with a few counts. V is TRBV10-3 and J is TRBJ2-5, with a tentative D call TRBD1 (5 bases). Trimming cost V 0 bases and J 5 bases, with 10 bases left between them. This CDR3 has 14 residues. The V gene's germline CDR1 is ENHRY and CDR2 SYGVKD. CDR3 sequence reads: CAISESRGAETQYF. CDR3 coding DNA: TGTGCCATCAGTGAGTCAAGGGGCGCGGAGACCCAGTACTTC.

The table lists this clonotype with a few counts. The chain is built from TRBV7-9 and TRBJ1-2, with D perhaps matching TRBD1 (6 bases). The CDR3 sequence is 15 residues long. Germline CDR1 is SEHNR and CDR2 is FQNEAQ (reference sequence). Trimming left V 1 base short and J 7 bases short, with 16 bases between. The CDR3 reads CASSLGPQGSVGYTF. The CDR3 DNA reads as TGTGCCAGCAGCTTAGGGCCACAGGGTTCGGTTGGCTACACCTTC. The full variable domain, with the rest looked up from reference TRBV7-9 and TRBJ1-2, is DTGVSQNPRHKITKRGQNVTFRCDPISEHNRLYWYRQTLGQGPEFLTYFQNEAQLEKSRLLSDRFSAERPKGSFSTLEIQRTEQGDSAMYLCASSLGPQGSVGYTFGSGTRLTVV.

The rearrangement links TRBV15 to TRBJ2-7; D is possibly TRBD1 (7 bases). The CDR3 has 15 residues. V lost 4 bases, J lost 1 base, and 14 bases lay in between. Germline V gene sequence: CDR1 LNHNV, CDR2 YYDKDF (reference sequence). The DNA for the CDR3 is TGTGCCACCAGCAAGGAGGCGGGACAGTCCTACGAGCAGTACTTC. It encodes CATSKEAGQSYEQYF.

This chain uses TRBV2 with TRBJ2-1; no definite D call. The V end lost 2 bases, the J end lost 1 base, and 9 bases lay between the germline ends. The CDR3 loop spans 15 amino acids. CDR1 is SNHLY and CDR2 is FYNNEI in the germline V gene. The CDR3 protein is CASSEYRVSYNEQFF. Written as DNA, the CDR3 is TGTGCCAGCAGTGAATACAGAGTATCCTACAATGAGCAGTTCTTC.

The CDR3 spells CASSQRRGPYQPQHF. The CDR3 DNA reads as TGCGCCAGCAGCCAAAGGAGGGGTCCTTATCAGCCCCAGCATTTT. The chain recombines TRBV4-3 with TRBJ1-5, with D maybe TRBD1 (5 bases). This CDR3 region has 15 residues. Per the germline V gene, CDR1 is LGHNA and CDR2 is YSLEER. With 2 bases removed from V and 5 bases from J, the gap between germline ends came to 13 bases.

CDR3 amino acids: CASCPRAGRSYEQYF. For the CDR3, the DNA is TGTGCCAGCTGTCCCAGAGCGGGACGATCCTACGAGCAGTACTTC. The genes are TRBV6-2 or TRBV6-3 and TRBJ2-7; 7 bases line up with TRBD2. The ends lost 8 bases at V and 1 base at J; junction bases unmatched: 11. The germline CDR1 and CDR2 sequences are MNHEY and SVGEGT. This CDR3 contains 15 residues.

The V gene is TRBV20-1, the J gene TRBJ2-1; D is perhaps TRBD1 or TRBD2 (6 bases each). The CDR3 contains 13 residues. Germline CDR1 reads DFQATT; CDR2 reads SNEGSKA (reference sequence). The V end lost 6 bases, the J end lost 8 bases, and 17 bases lay between the germline ends. CDR3 sequence reads: CSAADRSGDEQFF. CDR3 in DNA: TGCAGTGCGGCAGACAGGTCGGGGGATGAGCAGTTCTTC.

The chain recombines TRBV7-6 with TRBJ2-3, with 8 bases fitting TRBD1. The trim removed 4 bases at V and 3 bases at J, leaving 12 bases unmatched. CDR3 length: 17 amino acids. Germline CDR1 and CDR2: SGHVS and FNYEAQ. This CDR3 is CASSSSDTGGETDTQYF. DNA for the CDR3: TGTGCCAGCAGCTCGTCTGACACAGGGGGTGAGACAGATACGCAGTATTTT.

This chain connects TRBV3-1 to TRBJ2-1; no definite D call. Deletions cut 3 bases from V and 4 bases from J, with 10 bases between. From germline, CDR1 is LGHDT and CDR2 YNNKEL (reference sequence). The CDR3 has 14 residues. The CDR3 sequence is CASSQPGVYNEQFF. The CDR3 DNA reads TGTGCCAGCAGCCAGCCCGGAGTATACAATGAGCAGTTCTTC.

This chain uses TRBV20-1 with TRBJ2-1, with 8 bases identical to TRBD1. CDR1 is DFQATT and CDR2 is SNEGSKA in the germline V gene (reference sequence). The CDR3 is 14 residues long. The CDR3 DNA follows: TGCAGAGTAAACCCGGGACAGGACTACAATGAGCAGTTCTTC. Amino acid sequence: CRVNPGQDYNEQFF.

In this sample, this clonotype turned up a few times. The rearrangement uses TRBV27 and TRBJ2-4, with D possibly matching TRBD2 (5 bases). The CDR3 has 14 amino acids. Per the germline V gene, CDR1 is MNHEY and CDR2 is SMNVEV (reference sequence). Trimming stripped 3 bases from V and 3 bases from J, with 9 bases between. CDR3 amino acids: CASSLPGDKNIQYF. The DNA of the CDR3 is TGTGCCAGCAGTTTGCCCGGGGACAAAAACATTCAGTACTTC.

The chain is built from TRBV12-3 or TRBV12-4 and TRBJ1-4; no definite D call. The CDR3 is made up of 13 amino acids. Trimming shortened V by 6 bases and J by 0 bases, and 5 bases separated the two germline ends. The CDR3 coding sequence is TGTGCCAGCAGCCTTCCAACTAATGAAAAACTGTTTTTT. Its protein is CASSLPTNEKLFF.